This TCR beta chain was found in a study of spatial heterogeneity in lung cancer. This clonotype was counted between two and nine times. Germline V CDR1 and CDR2: SGDLS, YYNGEE. V shed 2 bases and J shed 4 bases, with 12 bases lying between them. The CDR3 runs 14 residues. Indicated time point: sample taken at primary tumor resection. Tumor, nontumor lung or frozen PBMC supplied whole RNA, sequenced without sorting. TCRdb independently ran MiXCR on the 5' RACE reads; one entry per CDR3 protein. The table includes about 45,000 distinct CDR3 sequences, roughly 12% detected once. The source of this sequence is a female donor with early-stage non-small cell lung cancer. This sample comprised PBMCs, obtained at surgery. The chain carries TRBV9 and TRBJ1-1, with D unclear. The CDR3 reads CASSVQPYGTEAFF. CDR3 in DNA: TGTGCCAGCAGCGTTCAGCCCTATGGCACTGAAGCTTTCTTT.